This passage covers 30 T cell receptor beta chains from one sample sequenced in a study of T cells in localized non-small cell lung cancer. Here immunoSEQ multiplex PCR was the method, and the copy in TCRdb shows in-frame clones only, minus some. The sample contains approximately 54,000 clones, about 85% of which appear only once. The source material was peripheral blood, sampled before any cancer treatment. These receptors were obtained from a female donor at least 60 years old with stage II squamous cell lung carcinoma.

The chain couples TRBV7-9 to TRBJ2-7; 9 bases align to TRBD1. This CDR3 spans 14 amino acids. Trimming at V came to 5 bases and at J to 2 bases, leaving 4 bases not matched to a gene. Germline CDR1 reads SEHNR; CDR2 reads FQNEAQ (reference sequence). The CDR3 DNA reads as TGTGCCAGCAGCCCGGGACAGGGCCCCTACGAGCAGTACTTC. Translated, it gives CASSPGQGPYEQYF. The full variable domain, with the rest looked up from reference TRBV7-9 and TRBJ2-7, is DTGVSQNPRHKITKRGQNVTFRCDPISEHNRLYWYRQTLGQGPEFLTYFQNEAQLEKSRLLSDRFSAERPKGSFSTLEIQRTEQGDSAMYLCASSPGQGPYEQYFGPGTRLTVT.

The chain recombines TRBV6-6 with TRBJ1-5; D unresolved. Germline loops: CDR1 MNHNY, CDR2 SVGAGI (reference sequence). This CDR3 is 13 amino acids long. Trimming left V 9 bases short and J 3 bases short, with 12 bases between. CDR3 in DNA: TGTGCCAGTTCCGACAACTCCAATCAGCCCCAGCATTTT. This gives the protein CASSDNSNQPQHF.

Written as DNA, the CDR3 is TGTGCCAGTTCGGGACAGAGTAACACCGGGGAGCTGTTTTTT. This codes for CASSGQSNTGELFF. The gene calls are TRBV19 and TRBJ2-2; 7 bases are shared with TRBD1. CDR3 length: 14 residues. The germline V gene encodes CDR1 LNHDA and CDR2 SQIVND (reference sequence). J gave up 2 bases and V 8 bases, and 5 bases lay outside the gene matches.

CDR3 DNA sequence: TGTGCCAGCAGCTTAGAGGAGGGCAAGCCCCAGCATTTT. This translates into CASSLEEGKPQHF. V is TRBV7-9 and J is TRBJ1-5; D gene ambiguous. The CDR3 loop spans 13 amino acids. V lost 1 base to trimming and J lost 8 bases, with 9 bases between them. Germline V gene data show CDR1 as SEHNR and CDR2 as FQNEAQ (reference sequence).

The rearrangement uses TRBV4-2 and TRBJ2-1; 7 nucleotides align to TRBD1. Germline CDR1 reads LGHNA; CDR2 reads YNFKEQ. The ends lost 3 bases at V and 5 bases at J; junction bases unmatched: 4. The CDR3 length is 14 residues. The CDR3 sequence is CASSHGQGDNEQFF. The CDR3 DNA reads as TGTGCCAGCAGCCATGGGCAGGGGGACAATGAGCAGTTCTTC.

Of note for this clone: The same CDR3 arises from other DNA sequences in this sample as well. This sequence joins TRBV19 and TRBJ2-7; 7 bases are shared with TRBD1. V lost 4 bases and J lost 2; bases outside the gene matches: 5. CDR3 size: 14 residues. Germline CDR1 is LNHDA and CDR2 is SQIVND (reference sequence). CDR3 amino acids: CASSTRQGAYEQYF. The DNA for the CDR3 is TGTGCCAGTAGTACCCGACAGGGCGCCTACGAGCAGTACTTC. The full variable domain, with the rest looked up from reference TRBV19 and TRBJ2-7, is DGGITQSPKYLFRKEGQNVTLSCEQNLNHDAMYWYRQDPGQGLRLIYYSQIVNDFQKGDIAEGYSVSREKKESFPLTVTSAQKNPTAFYLCASSTRQGAYEQYFGPGTRLTVT.

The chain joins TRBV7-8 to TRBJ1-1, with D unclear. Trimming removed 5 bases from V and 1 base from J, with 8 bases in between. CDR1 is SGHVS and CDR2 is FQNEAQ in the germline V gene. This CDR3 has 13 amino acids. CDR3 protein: CASSTDTNTEAFF. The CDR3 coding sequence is TGTGCCAGCAGCACCGATACGAACACTGAAGCTTTCTTT.

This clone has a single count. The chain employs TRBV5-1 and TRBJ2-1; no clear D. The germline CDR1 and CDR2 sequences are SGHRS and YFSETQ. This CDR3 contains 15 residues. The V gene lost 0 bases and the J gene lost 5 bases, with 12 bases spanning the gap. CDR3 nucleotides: TGCGCCAGCAGCTTGGAATCTCAGCCTCACAATGAGCAGTTCTTC. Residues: CASSLESQPHNEQFF.

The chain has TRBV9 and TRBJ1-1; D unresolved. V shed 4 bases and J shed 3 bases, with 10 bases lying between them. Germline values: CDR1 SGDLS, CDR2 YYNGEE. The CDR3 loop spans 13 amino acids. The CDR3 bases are TGTGCCAGCAGCCGGGAGGGAGACACTGAAGCTTTCTTT. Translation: CASSREGDTEAFF.

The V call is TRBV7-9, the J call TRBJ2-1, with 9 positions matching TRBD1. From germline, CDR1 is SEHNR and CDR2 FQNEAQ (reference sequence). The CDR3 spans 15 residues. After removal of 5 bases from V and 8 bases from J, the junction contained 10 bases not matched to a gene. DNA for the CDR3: TGTGCCAGCAGCCCCCGGTGGGACAGGGAGTATGAGCAGTTCTTC. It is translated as CASSPRWDREYEQFF.

The CDR3 sequence: CASSPRARDSYNSPLHF. The CDR3 DNA reads TGTGCCAGCAGCCCCAGGGCACGGGACAGCTATAATTCACCCCTCCACTTT. The chain has TRBV7-6 and TRBJ1-6; 7 nucleotides align to TRBD1. From germline, CDR1 is SGHVS and CDR2 FNYEAQ. Trimming cost V 5 bases and J 3 bases; bases outside gene matches: 10. The CDR3 is 17 residues long.

The CDR3 coding sequence is TGTGCCAGTAATCAGGGAAGGTGGCAGCCCCAGCATTTT. Encoded protein: CASNQGRWQPQHF. V is TRBV19 and J is TRBJ1-5; TRBD1 might be the D (5 bases). The CDR3 consists of 13 residues. The V gene's germline CDR1 is LNHDA and CDR2 SQIVND (reference sequence). Trimming shortened V by 7 bases and J by 7 bases, and 14 bases separated the two germline ends.

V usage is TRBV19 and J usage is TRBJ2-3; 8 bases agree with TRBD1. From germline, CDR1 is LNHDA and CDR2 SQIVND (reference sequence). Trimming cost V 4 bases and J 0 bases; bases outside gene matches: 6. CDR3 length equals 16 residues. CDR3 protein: CASSRGTGKSTDTQYF. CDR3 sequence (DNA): TGTGCCAGTAGTAGAGGGACAGGCAAAAGCACAGATACGCAGTATTTT. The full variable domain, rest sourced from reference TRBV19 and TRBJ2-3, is DGGITQSPKYLFRKEGQNVTLSCEQNLNHDAMYWYRQDPGQGLRLIYYSQIVNDFQKGDIAEGYSVSREKKESFPLTVTSAQKNPTAFYLCASSRGTGKSTDTQYFGPGTRLTVL.

CDR3 bases: TGTGCCAGTAGTGGCGGGTTATCCTACGAGCAGTACTTC. Its protein product is CASSGGLSYEQYF. This sequence joins TRBV19 and TRBJ2-7, with D tentatively TRBD2 (5 bases). The CDR3 sequence is 13 residues long. V lost 5 bases and J 1 base, leaving 9 bases between the germline ends. Looked up from germline, CDR1 is LNHDA and CDR2 is SQIVND (reference sequence).

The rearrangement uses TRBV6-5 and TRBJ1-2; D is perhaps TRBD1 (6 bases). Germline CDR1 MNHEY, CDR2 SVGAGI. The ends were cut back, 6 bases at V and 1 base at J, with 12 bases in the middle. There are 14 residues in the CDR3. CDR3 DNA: TGTGCCAGCAGGGGGACACTAGATAACTATGGCTACACCTTC. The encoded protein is CASRGTLDNYGYTF.

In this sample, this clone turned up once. The CDR3 DNA sequence: TGTGCCAGCAGCTTAGCCGGGACAGGGGGCGCTCAGAGTGAGCAGTTCTTC. Encoded protein: CASSLAGTGGAQSEQFF. This rearrangement joins TRBV7-3 to TRBJ2-1; TRBD1 matches at 12 bases. Germline V gene sequence: CDR1 SGHTA, CDR2 FQGTGA. This CDR3 is 17 amino acids long. With V trimmed by 2 bases and J by 9 bases, 11 bases remained unmatched.

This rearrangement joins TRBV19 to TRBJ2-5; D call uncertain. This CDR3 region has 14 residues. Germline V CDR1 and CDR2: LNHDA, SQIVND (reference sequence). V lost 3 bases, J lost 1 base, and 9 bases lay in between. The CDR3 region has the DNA TGTGCCAGTAGTATTGAAGGCATCCAAGAGACCCAGTACTTC. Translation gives CASSIEGIQETQYF.

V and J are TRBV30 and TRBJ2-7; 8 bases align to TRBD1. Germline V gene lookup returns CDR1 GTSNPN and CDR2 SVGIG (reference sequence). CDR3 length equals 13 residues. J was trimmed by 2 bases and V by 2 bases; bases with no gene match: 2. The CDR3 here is CAWSRRGPYEQYF. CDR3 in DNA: TGTGCCTGGAGTCGCAGGGGGCCCTACGAGCAGTACTTC.

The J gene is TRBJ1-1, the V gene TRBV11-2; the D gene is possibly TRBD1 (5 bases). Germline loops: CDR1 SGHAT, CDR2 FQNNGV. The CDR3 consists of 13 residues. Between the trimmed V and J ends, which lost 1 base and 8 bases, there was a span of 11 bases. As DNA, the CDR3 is TGTGCCAGCAGCTTAGTTCCCAAGGGGGAAGCTTTCTTT. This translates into CASSLVPKGEAFF.

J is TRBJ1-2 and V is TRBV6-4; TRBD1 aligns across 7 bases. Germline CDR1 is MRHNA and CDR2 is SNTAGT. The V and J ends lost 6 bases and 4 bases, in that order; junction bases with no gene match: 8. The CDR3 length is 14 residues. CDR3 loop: CASRPGTDTYGYTF. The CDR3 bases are TGTGCCAGCAGACCCGGGACAGACACCTATGGCTACACCTTC.

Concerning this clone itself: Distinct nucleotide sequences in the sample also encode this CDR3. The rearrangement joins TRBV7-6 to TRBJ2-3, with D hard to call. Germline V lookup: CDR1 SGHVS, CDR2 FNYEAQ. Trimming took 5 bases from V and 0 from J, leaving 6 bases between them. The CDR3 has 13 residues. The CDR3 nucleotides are TGTGCCAGCAGCGGCCACAGCACAGATACGCAGTATTTT. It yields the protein CASSGHSTDTQYF. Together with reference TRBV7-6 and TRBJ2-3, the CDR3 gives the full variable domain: GAGVSQSPRYKVTKRGQDVALRCDPISGHVSLYWYRQALGQGPEFLTYFNYEAQQDKSGLPNDRFSAERPEGSISTLTIQRTEQRDSAMYRCASSGHSTDTQYFGPGTRLTVL.

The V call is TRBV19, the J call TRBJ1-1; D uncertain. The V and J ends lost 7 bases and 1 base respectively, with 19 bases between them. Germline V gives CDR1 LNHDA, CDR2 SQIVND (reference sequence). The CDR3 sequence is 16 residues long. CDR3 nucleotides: TGTGCCAGTATGGATCCGGGGAAAGTCGGGAACACTGAAGCTTTCTTT. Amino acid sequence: CASMDPGKVGNTEAFF.

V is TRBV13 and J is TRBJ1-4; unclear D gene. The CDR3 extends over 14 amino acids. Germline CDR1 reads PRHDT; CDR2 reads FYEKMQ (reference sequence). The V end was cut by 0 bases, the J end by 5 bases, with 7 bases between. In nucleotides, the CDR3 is TGTGCCAGCAGCTTAGGTAGGCTGAATGAAAAACTGTTTTTT. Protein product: CASSLGRLNEKLFF.

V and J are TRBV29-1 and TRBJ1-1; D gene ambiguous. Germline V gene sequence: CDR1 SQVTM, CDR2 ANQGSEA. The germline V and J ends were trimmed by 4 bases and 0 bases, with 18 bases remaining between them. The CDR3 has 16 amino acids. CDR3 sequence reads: CSVVRPTPNMNTEAFF. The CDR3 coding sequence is TGCAGCGTTGTGAGACCTACCCCGAACATGAACACTGAAGCTTTCTTT.

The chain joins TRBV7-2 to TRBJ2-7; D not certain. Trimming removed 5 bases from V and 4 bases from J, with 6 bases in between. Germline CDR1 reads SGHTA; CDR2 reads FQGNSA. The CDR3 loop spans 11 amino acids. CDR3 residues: CASSAFYEQYF. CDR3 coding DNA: TGTGCCAGCAGCGCTTTTTACGAGCAGTACTTC.

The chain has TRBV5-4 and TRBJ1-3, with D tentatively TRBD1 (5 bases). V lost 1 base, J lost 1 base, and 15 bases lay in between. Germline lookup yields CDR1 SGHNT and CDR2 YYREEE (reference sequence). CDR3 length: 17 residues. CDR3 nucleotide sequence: TGTGCCAGCAGCTTGTTGGGGGGAGGTACATCTGGAAACACCATATATTTT. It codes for CASSLLGGGTSGNTIYF.

CDR3 sequence reads: CATSRGLGRGNQETQYF. CDR3 DNA: TGTGCCACCAGCAGGGGGCTTGGCAGGGGAAACCAAGAGACCCAGTACTTC. The chain couples TRBV15 to TRBJ2-5; the D gene is possibly TRBD1 (6 bases). Trimming left V 3 bases short and J 0 bases short, with 17 bases between. Germline V lookup: CDR1 LNHNV, CDR2 YYDKDF (reference sequence). This CDR3 comprises 17 residues. Full variable domain (missing parts from reference TRBV15 and TRBJ2-5): DAMVIQNPRYQVTQFGKPVTLSCSQTLNHNVMYWYQQKSSQAPKLLFHYYDKDFNNEADTPDNFQSRRPNTSFCFLDIRSPGLGDTAMYLCATSRGLGRGNQETQYFGPGTRLLVL.

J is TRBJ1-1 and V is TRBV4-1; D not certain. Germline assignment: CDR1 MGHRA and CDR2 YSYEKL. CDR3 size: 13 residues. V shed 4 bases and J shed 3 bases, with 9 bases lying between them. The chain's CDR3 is CASSLKPHTEAFF. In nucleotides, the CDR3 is TGCGCCAGCAGCCTGAAACCTCACACTGAAGCTTTCTTT.

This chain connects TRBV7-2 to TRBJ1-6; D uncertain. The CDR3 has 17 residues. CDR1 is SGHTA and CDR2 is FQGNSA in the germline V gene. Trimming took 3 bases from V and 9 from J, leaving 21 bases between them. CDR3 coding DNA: TGTGCCAGCAGCTTTTCGGGAGGGCGGCTACTTGGTTCACCCCTCCACTTT. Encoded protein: CASSFSGGRLLGSPLHF.

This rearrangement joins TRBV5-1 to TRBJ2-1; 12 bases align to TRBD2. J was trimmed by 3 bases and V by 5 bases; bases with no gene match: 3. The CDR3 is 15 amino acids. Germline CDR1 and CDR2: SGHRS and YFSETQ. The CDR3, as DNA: TGCGCCAGCAGAGGACTAGCGGGGAGCTACAATGAGCAGTTCTTC. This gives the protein CASRGLAGSYNEQFF.